The 19 T cell receptor beta chains given below trace back to one sample, sequenced in a study of circulating CD8 cells and anti-PD-1 response in melanoma. Using around 14 ng of total RNA, TCR libraries were made with the QIAseq Immune Repertoire TCR panel. TCRdb independently ran MiXCR on the reads; one entry per CDR3 protein. Among some 830 distinct CDR3 sequences listed, approximately 7.9% were seen once. Live CD3+CD8+TCRalphabeta+ cells were sorted into four subsets by PD-1 and/or TIGIT. This specimen consisted of CD8+ T cells from PBMCs, obtained at baseline or after one month of anti-PD-1 therapy (not recorded which). Every receptor here comes from a human donor with melanoma.

Judged by abundance, this clonotype is medium-sized (0.01 to 0.1%). This rearrangement joins TRBV27 to TRBJ2-7, with 7 bases that match TRBD1. Germline trimming cut 6 bases from V and 0 bases from J; bases unmatched to any gene: 5. Germline CDR1 MNHEY, CDR2 SMNVEV (reference sequence). This CDR3 contains 14 residues. The CDR3 nucleotides are TGTGCCAGCAGCCCGGGACAGTACTCCTACGAGCAGTACTTC. Translating gives CASSPGQYSYEQYF.

This clonotype is judged medium-sized (0.01 to 0.1%). This chain joins TRBV2 and TRBJ2-3; TRBD2 matches 10 bases. The CDR3 spans 20 residues. The germline V gene has CDR1 SNHLY and CDR2 FYNNEI. V lost 7 bases, J lost 4 bases, and 23 bases stayed unmatched. In nucleotides, the CDR3 is TGTGCCAGCACTGATCTCGGGGCTAGCGGGGGTCCCGGGCGCTCAGATACGCAGTATTTT. Protein product: CASTDLGASGGPGRSDTQYF.

This clonotype is judged large. The chain couples TRBV9 to TRBJ2-7, with TRBD1 as a possible D gene (6 bases). Trimming removed 0 bases from V and 2 bases from J, with 12 bases in between. This CDR3 spans 15 amino acids. The germline V gene has CDR1 SGDLS and CDR2 YYNGEE. CDR3 sequence reads: CASSVGQGKAYEQYF. DNA of the CDR3: TGTGCCAGCAGCGTAGGGCAGGGGAAGGCCTACGAGCAGTACTTC. Together with reference TRBV9 and TRBJ2-7, the CDR3 gives the full variable domain: DSGVTQTPKHLITATGQRVTLRCSPRSGDLSVYWYQQSLDQGLQFLIQYYNGEERAKGNILERFSAQQFPDLHSELNLSSLELGDSALYFCASSVGQGKAYEQYFGPGTRLTVT.

With respect to this clonotype: This may come from a read error, since a much larger clone is one base off. As the CDR3 is not closed by the conserved phenylalanine or tryptophan, this likely results from a read error. The V gene is TRBV5-4, the J gene TRBJ2-5; D gene ambiguous. V was shortened by 1 base and J by 10 bases, with 14 bases between the two germline ends. The germline CDR1 and CDR2 sequences are SGHNT and YYREEE (reference sequence). CDR3 length: 13 residues. CDR3 sequence (DNA): TGTGCCAGCAGCTTGAGTCACCCCTCGGACCAGTACTAC. Residues: CASSLSHPSDQYY.

This clonotype is judged medium-sized (0.01 to 0.1%). The rearrangement links TRBV19 to TRBJ2-1, with TRBD2 matching over 15 bases. V trimming: 4 bases; J trimming: 10 bases; junction bases outside the gene matches: 5. This CDR3 contains 15 residues. The germline CDR1 and CDR2 sequences are LNHDA and SQIVND (reference sequence). CDR3 sequence: CASSRTSGGAEEQFF. CDR3 DNA: TGTGCCAGTAGTAGGACTAGCGGGGGGGCCGAGGAGCAGTTCTTC. Full variable domain (missing parts from reference TRBV19 and TRBJ2-1): DGGITQSPKYLFRKEGQNVTLSCEQNLNHDAMYWYRQDPGQGLRLIYYSQIVNDFQKGDIAEGYSVSREKKESFPLTVTSAQKNPTAFYLCASSRTSGGAEEQFFGPGTRLTVL.

The chain employs TRBV2 and TRBJ2-3; TRBD2 matches at 9 bases. Losses at the gene ends were 0 bases for V and 5 bases for J; bases not matched to a gene: 3. Germline CDR1 is SNHLY and CDR2 is FYNNEI. The CDR3 loop spans 15 amino acids. The CDR3 region is CASSEASGGGDTQYF. In DNA, the CDR3 is TGTGCCAGCAGTGAAGCTAGCGGGGGTGGAGATACGCAGTATTTT. The whole variable domain, filled in from reference TRBV2 and TRBJ2-3, reads EPEVTQTPSHQVTQMGQEVILRCVPISNHLYFYWYRQILGQKVEFLVSFYNNEISEKSEIFDDQFSVERPDGSNFTLKIRSTKLEDSAMYFCASSEASGGGDTQYFGPGTRLTVL.

This clonotype is medium-sized. V usage is TRBV6-2 or TRBV6-3 and J usage is TRBJ2-7; a weak D match, TRBD1 (6 bases). This CDR3 is built from 14 residues. V lost 5 bases and J 0 bases, leaving 11 bases between the germline ends. From germline, CDR1 is MNHEY and CDR2 SVGEGT. This CDR3 is CASSPGTPSYEQYF. DNA for the CDR3: TGTGCCAGCAGTCCCGGGACACCCTCCTACGAGCAGTACTTC.

On this clonotype: This sequence may be a read error, since a much larger clone differs from it by one base. The DNA is left out, because the CDR3 cannot be placed on it with certainty; the CDR3 is given as TCRdb lists it. V gene TRBV28 combines with J gene TRBJ2-1; whether TRBD1, the table's D call, matches the DNA was not checked. The CDR3 is made up of 15 amino acids, end residues included. In germline, CDR1 is MDHEN, CDR2 SYDVKM. The CDR3 region is CASSSSTGETNEQFF.

By sample share, this clonotype is medium-sized. The chain combines TRBV7-3 with TRBJ2-7; the match to TRBD1 covers 8 bases. The CDR3 length is 15 residues. Germline CDR1 and CDR2: SGHTA and FQGTGA. Trimming removed 5 bases from V and 1 base from J; junction bases left unmatched: 7. In DNA form, the CDR3 reads TGTGCCAGCAGCCAGGCAGGGGGCGGGTCCTACGAGCAGTACTTC. Its protein product is CASSQAGGGSYEQYF.

By sample share, this clonotype is large. V gene TRBV12-3 or TRBV12-4 combines with J gene TRBJ2-1; D perhaps matches TRBD2 (5 bases). The CDR3 sequence is 18 residues long. V dropped 6 bases and J dropped 2 bases, with 23 bases sitting between them. This CDR3 is CASSPSPSGVAPYNEQFF. The DNA for the CDR3 is TGTGCCAGCAGCCCCTCCCCATCCGGGGTCGCCCCCTACAATGAGCAGTTCTTC.

In its sample, this clonotype was seen once. A much larger clone differs from this one at a single base, so this may be a read error. The rearrangement uses TRBV5-6 and TRBJ2-2; D remains unclear. V was clipped by 3 bases and J by 5 bases, with 17 bases between them. The CDR3 sequence is 16 residues long. Germline-derived CDR1 and CDR2 are SGHDT and YYEEEE. The CDR3 protein is CASSYTVRVVTGELFF. Here the CDR3 DNA reads TGTGCCAGCAGCTACACCGTTCGGGTAGTTACCGGGGAGCTGTTTTTT.

By share of the sample, this clonotype is medium-sized (0.01 to 0.1%). The genes are TRBV25-1 and TRBJ2-3; D gene unclear. Trimming stripped 8 bases from V and 1 base from J, with 7 bases between. Germline-derived CDR1 and CDR2 are MGHDK and SYGVNS. This CDR3 region has 12 residues. CDR3 in amino acids: CASGWGTDTQYF. For the CDR3, the DNA is TGTGCCAGCGGATGGGGCACAGATACGCAGTATTTT.

By share, this clonotype ranks as medium-sized. The chain uses TRBV29-1 and TRBJ1-2; no firm D call. V shed 4 bases and J shed 6 bases, with 9 bases lying between them. The CDR3 runs 11 residues. Germline lookup yields CDR1 SQVTM and CDR2 ANQGSEA. The CDR3 protein is CSVANRDGYTF. In nucleotides, the CDR3 is TGCAGCGTTGCGAACAGAGATGGCTACACCTTC. Full variable domain (remainder filled in from reference TRBV29-1 and TRBJ1-2): SAVISQKPSRDICQRGTSLTIQCQVDSQVTMMFWYRQQPGQSLTLIATANQGSEATYESGFVIDKFPISRPNLTFSTLTVSNMSPEDSSIYLCSVANRDGYTFGSGTRLTVV.

Relative to its sample, this clonotype is medium-sized. The chain is built from TRBV19 and TRBJ1-1; TRBD1 might be the D (5 bases). This CDR3 has 14 residues. V shed 3 bases and J shed 1 base, with 9 bases lying between them. Germline CDR1 LNHDA, CDR2 SQIVND (reference sequence). The CDR3 protein is CASSMDGGNTEAFF. In DNA, the CDR3 is TGTGCCAGTAGTATGGACGGGGGGAACACTGAAGCTTTCTTT.

V usage is TRBV19 and J usage is TRBJ2-6, with D perhaps TRBD1 (5 bases). This CDR3 is 15 amino acids long. Per germline, CDR1 LNHDA and CDR2 SQIVND (reference sequence). V was trimmed by 6 bases and J by 4 bases, leaving 13 bases between them. The CDR3 region is CASSRQSPGANVLTF. DNA of the CDR3: TGTGCCAGTAGCAGACAGAGTCCCGGGGCCAACGTCCTGACTTTC.

The chain links TRBV12-3 or TRBV12-4 to TRBJ2-7; D call uncertain. Trimming shortened V by 1 base and J by 2 bases, and 6 bases separated the two germline ends. This CDR3 is 13 amino acids long. In nucleotides, the CDR3 is TGTGCCAGCAGTTTAGTGGGTACCTACGAGCAGTACTTC. This sequence encodes CASSLVGTYEQYF.

By its share, this clonotype is large. The rearrangement uses TRBV19 and TRBJ2-3; 10 bases match TRBD2. After removal of 1 base from V and 6 bases from J, the junction contained 10 bases not matched to a gene. This CDR3 has 17 residues. Looked up from germline, CDR1 is LNHDA and CDR2 is SQIVND (reference sequence). CDR3 sequence reads: CASSIVLAGDPTDTQYF. Written as DNA, the CDR3 is TGTGCCAGTAGTATAGTCCTAGCGGGGGACCCGACCGATACGCAGTATTTT.

By its share, this clonotype is medium-sized. The rearrangement joins TRBV4-1 to TRBJ1-5; no clear D gene. The CDR3 spans 13 residues. V lost 0 bases and J lost 5, with 5 bases in between. Germline V gene sequence: CDR1 MGHRA, CDR2 YSYEKL. The CDR3 DNA sequence: TGCGCCAGCAGCCAAGATCGAGATCAGCCCCAGCATTTT. It translates to CASSQDRDQPQHF.

This clonotype is termed large (0.1 to 1%). The chain carries TRBV2 and TRBJ2-3; 7 bases are a match to TRBD2. The CDR3 is 15 amino acids. Per germline, CDR1 SNHLY and CDR2 FYNNEI. V lost 11 bases to trimming and J lost 0 bases; unmatched junction nucleotides: 11. This chain's CDR3 is CAGRTYGGSTDTQYF. CDR3 coding DNA: TGTGCCGGCCGGACTTACGGGGGGAGCACAGATACGCAGTATTTT.